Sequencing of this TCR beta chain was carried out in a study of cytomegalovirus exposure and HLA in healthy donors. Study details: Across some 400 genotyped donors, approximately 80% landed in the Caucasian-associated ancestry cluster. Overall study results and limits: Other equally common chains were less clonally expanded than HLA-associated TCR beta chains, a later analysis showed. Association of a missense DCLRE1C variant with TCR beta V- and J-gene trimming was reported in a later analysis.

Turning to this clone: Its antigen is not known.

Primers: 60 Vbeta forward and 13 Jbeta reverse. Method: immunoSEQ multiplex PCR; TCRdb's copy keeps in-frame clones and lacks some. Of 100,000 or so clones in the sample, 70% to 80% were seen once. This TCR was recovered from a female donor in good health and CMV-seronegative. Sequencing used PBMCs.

The CDR3 sequence is CAWTPSGTGIYEQYF. The DNA of the CDR3 is TGTGCCTGGACCCCCTCTGGGACAGGAATCTACGAGCAGTACTTC. This chain links TRBV30 with TRBJ2-7; 8 nucleotides line up with TRBD1. CDR1 is GTSNPN and CDR2 is SVGIG in the germline V gene (reference sequence). The J segment lost 3 bases and the V segment lost 4 bases, leaving 11 bases of the junction unmatched. The CDR3 is 15 residues long.